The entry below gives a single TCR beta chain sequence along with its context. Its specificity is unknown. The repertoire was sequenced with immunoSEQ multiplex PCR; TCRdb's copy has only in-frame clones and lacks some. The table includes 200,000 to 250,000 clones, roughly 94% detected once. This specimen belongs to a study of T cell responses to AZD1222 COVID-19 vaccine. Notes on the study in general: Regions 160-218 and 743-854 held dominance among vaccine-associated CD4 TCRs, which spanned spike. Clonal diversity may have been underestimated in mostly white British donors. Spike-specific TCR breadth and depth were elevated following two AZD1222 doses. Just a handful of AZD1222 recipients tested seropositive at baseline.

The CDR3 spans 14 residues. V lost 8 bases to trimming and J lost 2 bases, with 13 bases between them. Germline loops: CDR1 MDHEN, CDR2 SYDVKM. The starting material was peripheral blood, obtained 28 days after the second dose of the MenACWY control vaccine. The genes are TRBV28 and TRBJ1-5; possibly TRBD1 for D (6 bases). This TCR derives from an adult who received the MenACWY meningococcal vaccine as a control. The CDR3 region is CASFRGLGNQPQHF. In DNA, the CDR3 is TGTGCCAGCTTCAGGGGATTGGGCAATCAGCCCCAGCATTTT.